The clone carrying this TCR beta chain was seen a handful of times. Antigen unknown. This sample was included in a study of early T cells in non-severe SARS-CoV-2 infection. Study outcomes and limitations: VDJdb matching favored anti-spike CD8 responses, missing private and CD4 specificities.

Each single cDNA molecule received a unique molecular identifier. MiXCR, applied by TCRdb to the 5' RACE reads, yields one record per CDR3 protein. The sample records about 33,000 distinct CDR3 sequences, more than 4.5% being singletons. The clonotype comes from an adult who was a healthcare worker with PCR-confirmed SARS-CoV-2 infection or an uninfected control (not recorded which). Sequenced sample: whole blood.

CDR3: CASSQGLWQGGNQPQHF. As DNA, the CDR3 is TGCGCCAGCAGCCAAGGCTTATGGCAGGGTGGCAATCAGCCCCAGCATTTT. The V call is TRBV4-1, the J call TRBJ1-5, with a weak D call TRBD1 (5 bases). The CDR3 has 17 amino acids. V was cut by 1 base and J by 2 bases, with 15 bases left in between. Germline CDR1 reads MGHRA; CDR2 reads YSYEKL.